The 16 T cell receptor beta chains below were found in one sample sequenced in a study of cytomegalovirus exposure and HLA in healthy donors. TCRdb's copy holds only in-frame clones and misses some; the assay was immunoSEQ multiplex PCR. The table has approximately 150,000 clones, around 86% seen once. Sequenced input: PBMCs. All receptors come from a young man in good health and CMV-seropositive.

V is TRBV7-8 and J is TRBJ1-2; possibly TRBD1 for D (5 bases). The V gene's germline CDR1 is SGHVS and CDR2 FQNEAQ. CDR3 length: 15 amino acids. V was cut by 1 base and J by 0 bases, with 9 bases left in between. The CDR3 region is CASSLELGANYGYTF. The CDR3, as DNA: TGTGCCAGCAGCTTAGAGCTAGGGGCTAACTATGGCTACACCTTC.

V gene TRBV7-2 combines with J gene TRBJ1-5; 7 bases map to TRBD1. Germline CDR1 and CDR2: SGHTA and FQGNSA. With 10 bases clipped from V and 6 bases from J, the junction kept 12 bases outside the gene matches. The length of the CDR3 is 14 residues. Written as DNA, the CDR3 is TGTGCCACCTCTGGGACAGCTCGTAGTCAGCCCCAGCATTTT. As protein: CATSGTARSQPQHF.

The V gene is TRBV19, the J gene TRBJ2-7; 8 bases line up with TRBD1. The V gene's germline CDR1 is LNHDA and CDR2 SQIVND (reference sequence). CDR3 size: 15 residues. V lost 1 base and J lost 2; bases outside the gene matches: 4. The CDR3: CASSIGWTGPYEQYF. DNA of the CDR3: TGTGCCAGTAGTATAGGGTGGACAGGGCCCTACGAGCAGTACTTC.

The sample holds a few counts of this clone. The rearrangement uses TRBV5-6 and TRBJ2-7; 7 nucleotides agree with TRBD2. V dropped 0 bases and J dropped 0; count of bases not matched to a gene: 6. Per germline, CDR1 SGHDT and CDR2 YYEEEE. The CDR3 loop spans 16 amino acids. CDR3 DNA: TGTGCCAGCAGCTTGGGTTGGGGCGGGAGCTCCTACGAGCAGTACTTC. Encoded protein: CASSLGWGGSSYEQYF.

This chain uses TRBV20-1 with TRBJ2-3, with TRBD2 as a possible D gene (5 bases). The V and J ends lost 6 bases and 8 bases respectively, with 12 bases between them. Germline loops: CDR1 DFQATT, CDR2 SNEGSKA (reference sequence). This CDR3 is 11 amino acids long. The CDR3 reads CSAGKQLTQYF. CDR3 nucleotide sequence: TGCAGTGCCGGGAAACAGCTTACGCAGTATTTT.

The rearrangement uses TRBV29-1 and TRBJ1-1, with unresolved D. Germline V gives CDR1 SQVTM, CDR2 ANQGSEA. Trimming took off 7 bases at V and 7 bases at J, with 16 bases between the two ends. The CDR3 sequence is 12 residues long. The CDR3 DNA reads TGCAGCGCAACCACCCCGGGTGTTGAAGCTTTCTTT. This encodes CSATTPGVEAFF.

This chain connects TRBV27 to TRBJ2-7; TRBD2 matches at 7 bases. The V and J ends lost 8 bases and 5 bases, in that order; junction bases with no gene match: 3. The germline V gene encodes CDR1 MNHEY and CDR2 SMNVEV (reference sequence). This CDR3 has 11 amino acids. The chain's CDR3 is CASWGGDEQYF. CDR3 sequence (DNA): TGTGCCAGCTGGGGGGGGGACGAGCAGTACTTC.

This chain uses TRBV7-2 with TRBJ2-7; TRBD2 matches at 7 bases. Germline V gives CDR1 SGHTA, CDR2 FQGNSA. V shed 3 bases and J 0 bases; nucleotides not matched to a gene: 8. There are 16 residues in the CDR3. The CDR3 here is CASSFHGSGTSYEQYF. The CDR3, as DNA: TGTGCCAGCAGCTTCCATGGGAGCGGGACCTCCTACGAGCAGTACTTC.

The chain links TRBV4-1 to TRBJ1-2; D ambiguous. V dropped 0 bases and J dropped 4 bases, with 6 bases sitting between them. Germline CDR1 MGHRA, CDR2 YSYEKL. The CDR3 is made up of 13 amino acids. The DNA for the CDR3 is TGCGCCAGCAGCCAAGATTCAGGCTATGGCTACACCTTC. It translates to CASSQDSGYGYTF.

The J gene is TRBJ2-7, the V gene TRBV9, with 7 bases identical to TRBD2. Germline V lookup: CDR1 SGDLS, CDR2 YYNGEE. CDR3 size: 15 residues. The trim removed 2 bases at V and 3 bases at J, leaving 8 bases unmatched. CDR3 nucleotide sequence: TGTGCCAGCAGCGTTTATCCGGGAGGAGGCTACGAGCAGTACTTC. It yields the protein CASSVYPGGGYEQYF.

The V and J genes are TRBV7-6 and TRBJ2-7; 7 bases are a match to TRBD2. Looked up from germline, CDR1 is SGHVS and CDR2 is FNYEAQ. The V segment lost 3 bases and the J segment 6 bases; nucleotides outside the gene matches: 8. This CDR3 contains 14 residues. The CDR3 DNA reads as TGTGCCAGCAGCTTGGGATCGGGGGGTGGCGAGCAGTACTTC. Amino acids: CASSLGSGGGEQYF.

The chain combines TRBV2 with TRBJ1-1; TRBD1 aligns across 7 bases. The germline V gene has CDR1 SNHLY and CDR2 FYNNEI. The length of the CDR3 is 14 residues. V dropped 10 bases and J dropped 0; count of bases not matched to a gene: 8. The chain's CDR3 is CAIRGATVNTEAFF. The CDR3 bases are TGTGCCATCAGGGGGGCGACAGTGAACACTGAAGCTTTCTTT. Based on the CDR3 plus reference TRBV2 and TRBJ1-1, the full variable domain is EPEVTQTPSHQVTQMGQEVILRCVPISNHLYFYWYRQILGQKVEFLVSFYNNEISEKSEIFDDQFSVERPDGSNFTLKIRSTKLEDSAMYFCAIRGATVNTEAFFGQGTRLTVV.

The genes are TRBV6-6 and TRBJ2-7; 7 nucleotides agree with TRBD1. This CDR3 has 16 amino acids. Trimming removed 0 bases from V and 1 base from J; junction bases left unmatched: 6. CDR1 is MNHNY and CDR2 is SVGAGI in the germline V gene (reference sequence). Here the CDR3 DNA reads TGTGCCAGCAGTTACTCAGACAGGGTTGGATCCTACGAGCAGTACTTC. Translation gives CASSYSDRVGSYEQYF.

This sequence joins TRBV15 and TRBJ2-2; no clear D. Trimming shortened V by 0 bases and J by 4 bases, and 9 bases separated the two germline ends. Germline CDR1 LNHNV, CDR2 YYDKDF (reference sequence). The length of the CDR3 is 15 residues. The CDR3 region is CATSRDPTSTGELFF. Written as DNA, the CDR3 is TGTGCCACCAGCAGAGATCCCACTTCCACCGGGGAGCTGTTTTTT.

This clone came up once. The chain recombines TRBV5-1 with TRBJ2-7, with a weak D call TRBD2 (6 bases). V lost 3 bases to trimming and J lost 7 bases, with 8 bases between them. The CDR3 consists of 11 residues. Germline values: CDR1 SGHRS, CDR2 YFSETQ. The CDR3: CASSSEGEQYF. CDR3 DNA sequence: TGCGCCAGCAGCTCGGAGGGGGAGCAGTACTTC.

This chain uses TRBV4-2 with TRBJ2-1; D is undetermined. CDR3 length: 12 residues. V was cut by 0 bases and J by 9 bases, with 6 bases left in between. Germline V lookup: CDR1 LGHNA, CDR2 YNFKEQ. The CDR3 nucleotides read TGTGCCAGCAGCCAAGAAATGCGTGAGCAGTTCTTC. The encoded protein is CASSQEMREQFF.